These 19 T cell receptor beta chains were all obtained from the same sample, sequenced in a study of human T cells and chemical hapten exposure. TCRdb re-derived calls from the RACE reads in MiXCR, one entry per CDR3 protein. Altogether roughly 120,000 distinct CDR3 sequences are present, approximately 9% being singletons, with the ten largest covering roughly 1.8%. As to time point: healthy volunteer bleed at 2 weeks. Whole blood that had not been fractionated was the source of extracted total RNA. Sequenced: whole blood. These receptors were obtained from a male donor in good health. Some clones in this sample may be carry-over from other donors' samples.

This clonotype was seen at least ten times. The V and J genes are TRBV29-1 and TRBJ1-1; 8 positions agree with TRBD1. Germline loops: CDR1 SQVTM, CDR2 ANQGSEA. The V gene end was trimmed by 5 bases and the J gene end by 3 bases; junction bases not matched to a gene: 8. The CDR3 contains 14 residues. The CDR3 here is CSVRRTGKDTEAFF. In nucleotides, the CDR3 is TGCAGCGTTCGTCGGACAGGGAAGGACACTGAAGCTTTCTTT.

The sample holds many counts of this clonotype. Here the CDR3 reads CATPLGQGPGELFF. The CDR3 region has the DNA TGTGCCACCCCGCTGGGGCAGGGGCCCGGGGAGCTGTTTTTT. The chain recombines TRBV19 with TRBJ2-2, with D perhaps matching TRBD1 (6 bases). V was trimmed by 10 bases and J by 6 bases, leaving 18 bases between them. The CDR3 sequence is 14 residues long. From germline, CDR1 is LNHDA and CDR2 SQIVND (reference sequence). Using reference TRBV19 and TRBJ2-2 for the parts outside the CDR3, the full variable domain is DGGITQSPKYLFRKEGQNVTLSCEQNLNHDAMYWYRQDPGQGLRLIYYSQIVNDFQKGDIAEGYSVSREKKESFPLTVTSAQKNPTAFYLCATPLGQGPGELFFGEGSRLTVL.

This clonotype was recorded many times. This CDR3 reads CASSPLTGGGSEAFF. CDR3 bases: TGTGCCAGCAGCCCACTGACAGGGGGGGGGTCTGAAGCTTTCTTT. The chain is built from TRBV2 and TRBJ1-1; 9 bases match TRBD1. V dropped 6 bases and J dropped 6; count of bases not matched to a gene: 11. The CDR3 sequence is 15 residues long. Germline V gene data show CDR1 as SNHLY and CDR2 as FYNNEI.

The table lists this clonotype with a few counts. The rearrangement links TRBV4-3 to TRBJ2-5, with D uncertain. Germline-derived CDR1 and CDR2 are LGHNA and YSLEER. The V end was cut by 1 base, the J end by 3 bases, with 12 bases between. The CDR3 sequence is 15 residues long. As DNA, the CDR3 is TGCGCCAGCAGCCAAGCGTGGCAGGTTAAAGAGACCCAGTACTTC. This translates into CASSQAWQVKETQYF.

The chain carries TRBV10-3 and TRBJ1-3; D is uncertain. From germline, CDR1 is ENHRY and CDR2 SYGVKD. The V and J ends lost 3 bases and 0 bases respectively, with 9 bases between them. The CDR3 has 15 residues. The CDR3 reads CAISDPAGSGNTIYF. The CDR3 DNA is TGTGCCATCAGTGATCCGGCGGGCTCTGGAAACACCATATATTTT.

This clonotype appeared a few times. The chain carries TRBV7-9 and TRBJ2-2; weak D call: TRBD1 (6 bases). Between the trimmed V and J ends, which lost 1 base and 1 base, there was a span of 10 bases. Per the germline V gene, CDR1 is SEHNR and CDR2 is FQNEAQ (reference sequence). The CDR3 length is 16 residues. The DNA of the CDR3 is TGTGCCAGCAGCTTAGGGGCGACAGGGAACACCGGGGAGCTGTTTTTT. This encodes CASSLGATGNTGELFF.

The V and J genes are TRBV7-2 and TRBJ1-1; D is ambiguous. Germline CDR1 and CDR2: SGHTA and FQGNSA. With 1 base removed from V and 0 bases from J, the gap between germline ends came to 6 bases. The CDR3 spans 14 residues. The CDR3 DNA follows: TGTGCCAGCAGCTTAGGTTCACTGAACACTGAAGCTTTCTTT. It yields the protein CASSLGSLNTEAFF.

This clonotype was counted a few times. This chain joins TRBV24-1 and TRBJ2-3; 9 bases match TRBD1. Germline V lookup: CDR1 KGHDR, CDR2 SFDVKD. The V gene end was trimmed by 3 bases and the J gene end by 1 base; junction bases not matched to a gene: 7. The CDR3 covers 17 residues. CDR3 nucleotide sequence: TGTGCCACCAGTGATCCCAGGACAGGGGAAGGCACAGATACGCAGTATTTT. Protein: CATSDPRTGEGTDTQYF.

This chain links TRBV6-5 with TRBJ2-1, with D possibly being TRBD1 or TRBD2 (5 bases each). Germline V gene data show CDR1 as MNHEY and CDR2 as SVGAGI. With 5 bases removed from V and 7 bases from J, the gap between germline ends came to 15 bases. This CDR3 contains 14 residues. The CDR3 reads CASSGTGPGNEQFF. DNA for the CDR3: TGTGCCAGCAGTGGGACGGGACCGGGAAATGAGCAGTTCTTC.

For this clonotype: A much larger clone differs by one base, so this may be a read error. The CDR3 region is CATSRTSACTDTQYF. The CDR3 DNA reads as TGTGCCACCAGCCGGACTAGCGCGTGCACAGATACGCAGTATTTT. The chain has TRBV15 and TRBJ2-3, with 9 bases that match TRBD2. Germline V CDR1 and CDR2: LNHNV, YYDKDF (reference sequence). The CDR3 extends over 15 amino acids. The V and J ends lost 5 bases and 1 base, in that order; junction bases with no gene match: 4. The variable domain in full, completed from reference TRBV15 and TRBJ2-3, reads DAMVIQNPRYQVTQFGKPVTLSCSQTLNHNVMYWYQQKSSQAPKLLFHYYDKDFNNEADTPDNFQSRRPNTSFCFLDIRSPGLGDTAMYLCATSRTSACTDTQYFGPGTRLTVL.

This clonotype was detected only a few times. V usage is TRBV29-1 and J usage is TRBJ1-1; possible D gene TRBD1, 5 bases. The V end lost 7 bases, the J end lost 3 bases, and 9 bases lay between the germline ends. Per the germline V gene, CDR1 is SQVTM and CDR2 is ANQGSEA. This CDR3 contains 11 residues. CDR3 protein: CSGRQYTEAFF. The CDR3 DNA reads as TGCAGCGGTCGACAGTACACTGAAGCTTTCTTT.

J is TRBJ2-7 and V is TRBV9; D remains ambiguous. V lost 0 bases and J lost 2, with 12 bases in between. The CDR3 runs 15 residues. Germline V gene lookup returns CDR1 SGDLS and CDR2 YYNGEE. CDR3 nucleotide sequence: TGTGCCAGCAGCGTAGTTGGCGACTCCCCCTACGAGCAGTACTTC. Translating it yields CASSVVGDSPYEQYF. Drawing the rest from reference TRBV9 and TRBJ2-7, the complete variable domain is DSGVTQTPKHLITATGQRVTLRCSPRSGDLSVYWYQQSLDQGLQFLIQYYNGEERAKGNILERFSAQQFPDLHSELNLSSLELGDSALYFCASSVVGDSPYEQYFGPGTRLTVT.

This chain connects TRBV6-5 to TRBJ2-7; 8 bases agree with TRBD2. The V gene's germline CDR1 is MNHEY and CDR2 SVGAGI. The CDR3 has 14 amino acids. The V gene end was trimmed by 5 bases and the J gene end by 4 bases; junction bases not matched to a gene: 7. CDR3 DNA sequence: TGTGCCAGCAGTCCCCACCGGGGGGGATACGAGCAGTACTTC. It codes for CASSPHRGGYEQYF.

This clonotype has only a few counts. The chain links TRBV6-4 to TRBJ2-1, with 10 bases matching TRBD2. Germline lookup yields CDR1 MRHNA and CDR2 SNTAGT. CDR3 length: 15 residues. After removal of 4 bases from V and 5 bases from J, the junction contained 5 bases not matched to a gene. The CDR3 DNA sequence: TGTGCCAGCAGTGGGACTAGCGGAACTCACAATGAGCAGTTCTTC. Translated: CASSGTSGTHNEQFF.

This rearrangement joins TRBV2 to TRBJ2-7; 7 bases match TRBD2. This CDR3 contains 13 residues. Looked up from germline, CDR1 is SNHLY and CDR2 is FYNNEI. The J segment lost 6 bases and the V segment lost 0 bases, leaving 2 bases of the junction unmatched. The CDR3 coding sequence is TGTGCCAGCAGTGAAGCGCGGACTAGCGAGCAGTACTTC. It encodes CASSEARTSEQYF.

This clonotype was recorded a few times. The CDR3 nucleotides read TGTGCCAGCAGTCCCCCGACTAGCCAGAGGTCCTACAATGAGCAGTTCTTC. Amino acid sequence: CASSPPTSQRSYNEQFF. The chain uses TRBV12-3 or TRBV12-4 and TRBJ2-1; 7 nucleotides agree with TRBD2. The CDR3 sequence is 17 residues long. The J segment lost 1 base and the V segment lost 5 bases, leaving 11 bases of the junction unmatched.

The sample holds a few counts of this clonotype. The genes are TRBV25-1 and TRBJ2-7; 9 bases are shared with TRBD1. The V gene end was trimmed by 10 bases and the J gene end by 3 bases; junction bases not matched to a gene: 10. Germline CDR1 MGHDK, CDR2 SYGVNS. CDR3 length equals 14 residues. The CDR3 loop is CATTPGGQGYEQYF. The CDR3 nucleotides are TGTGCCACCACCCCCGGGGGACAGGGCTACGAGCAGTACTTC.

This clonotype was seen a handful of times. The CDR3 DNA reads TGTGCCAGCAGTTTGGACAGGGGTCTTGAGAGCAATCAGCCCCAGCATTTT. Residues: CASSLDRGLESNQPQHF. The J gene is TRBJ1-5, the V gene TRBV2; 9 nucleotides align to TRBD1. The junction had 9 bases not matched to a gene; V was cut back by 5 bases and J by 1 base. CDR1 and CDR2 from the germline V gene are SNHLY and FYNNEI. The CDR3 has 17 residues.

V gene TRBV11-2 combines with J gene TRBJ2-7; D might be TRBD1 (5 bases). V was clipped by 5 bases and J by 5 bases, with 19 bases between them. The CDR3 totals 15 residues. CDR1 is SGHAT and CDR2 is FQNNGV in the germline V gene. The CDR3 DNA reads TGTGCCAGCAGCCAAGTAAGGGGTCGAGGCCACGAGCAGTACTTC. It is translated as CASSQVRGRGHEQYF.